The 15 T cell receptor beta chains below come from one sample, sequenced in a study of T cells expressing NK-cell markers. Following a re-call of the 5' RACE reads, TCRdb has one entry per CDR3 protein and lacks DNA. This repertoire includes about 540,000 distinct CDR3 sequences. Sequencing was performed on blood T cells: a sorted CD56 or NKG2C T cell subset, CD4+ or CD8+ T cells, or bulk PBMC T cells (not recorded which). These receptors were collected from a man aged 18 to 29 in good health.

The V call is TRBV7-2, the J call TRBJ2-5. This CDR3 has 15 amino acids. The germline gives CDR1 SGHTA, CDR2 FQGNSA. This chain's CDR3 is CASSPRIFQQETQYF.

V and J are TRBV12-3 or TRBV12-4 and TRBJ2-3; TCRdb indicates TRBD2, and absent DNA this call remains unverified. The CDR3 consists of 14 residues. CDR3: CASSLTGALDTQYF.

The chain joins TRBV7-8 to TRBJ2-1; TCRdb's D call of TRBD1 is untestable without DNA. The CDR3 length is 14 residues. CDR1 and CDR2 from the germline V gene are SGHVS and FQNEAQ. This chain's CDR3 is CASSLRDRTNEQFF.

The chain combines TRBV29-1 with TRBJ2-7. Germline V gives CDR1 SQVTM, CDR2 ANQGSEA. The CDR3 length is 15 residues. This CDR3 reads CSVVPAQKTVYEQYF.

This chain uses TRBV11-1 with TRBJ1-5. Germline values: CDR1 SGHAT, CDR2 FQDESV (reference sequence). The length of the CDR3 is 13 residues. CDR3 loop: CASSFAENQPQHF.

The genes are TRBV7-2 and TRBJ2-1. The CDR3 covers 13 residues. CDR1 and CDR2 (germline): SGHTA, FQGNSA. The CDR3 sequence is CASSLEAGNEQFF.

CDR3 sequence reads: CASSLVPGTGAVSSYNEQFF. The chain links TRBV11-2 to TRBJ2-1; there is no DNA to check the TCRdb D call of TRBD1. CDR3 size: 20 residues. From germline, CDR1 is SGHAT and CDR2 FQNNGV.

The gene calls are TRBV12-3 or TRBV12-4 and TRBJ2-1; without DNA, the TCRdb call of TRBD2 cannot be checked. This CDR3 spans 17 amino acids. The CDR3 sequence is CASSAGTSGRRVNEQFF.

The CDR3 sequence is CASSRGESSYNEQFF. V usage is TRBV5-1 and J usage is TRBJ2-1; absent DNA, TCRdb's TRBD1 call cannot be checked. The CDR3 is 15 residues long. The germline CDR1 and CDR2 sequences are SGHRS and YFSETQ.

This chain connects TRBV5-1 to TRBJ2-7; checking the TCRdb D call of TRBD2 is not possible without DNA. Germline CDR1 is SGHRS and CDR2 is YFSETQ. The CDR3 loop spans 16 amino acids. The CDR3 is CASGRLRPSGTYEQYF.

The chain recombines TRBV10-1 with TRBJ2-3; TCRdb names TRBD1, which stays unverified in the absence of DNA. The CDR3 loop spans 15 amino acids. The germline V gene has CDR1 WNHNN and CDR2 SYGVQD (reference sequence). This CDR3 is CASSARDRNTDTQYF.

The genes are TRBV30 and TRBJ2-3; TCRdb's assignment of TRBD1 cannot be checked, as there is no DNA. The CDR3 runs 14 residues. Germline values: CDR1 GTSNPN, CDR2 SVGIG (reference sequence). The CDR3 reads CAQIKTGYTDTQYF.

J is TRBJ1-5 and V is TRBV9; as DNA is missing, the TRBD1 call by TCRdb cannot be tested. This CDR3 region has 15 residues. Germline assignment: CDR1 SGDLS and CDR2 YYNGEE. CDR3: CASSVDFRVDQPQHF.

The rearrangement links TRBV28 to TRBJ2-1; TCRdb selects TRBD2, and the lack of DNA leaves this call unchecked. Germline V gene data show CDR1 as MDHEN and CDR2 as SYDVKM. The CDR3 contains 17 residues. The CDR3 sequence is CASSFRTGVSVYNEQFF.

This sequence joins TRBV6-5 and TRBJ2-5. The CDR3 has 15 amino acids. Looked up from germline, CDR1 is MNHEY and CDR2 is SVGAGI. CDR3 sequence reads: CASSYSGRLQETQYF.